Presented here are 26 T cell receptor beta chains from one specimen sequenced in a study of shared clonotypes between healthy human individuals. Method: immunoSEQ multiplex PCR; TCRdb's copy keeps in-frame clones and lacks some. The repertoire holds about 2 million clones, 85% to 95% seen once, with 0.1% to 0.15% in the top ten. Sequences were obtained from naive CD4+ T cells sorted from blood. The subset denotes: CD45RA+ positively selected. All receptors come from a man in his late teens or twenties in good health.

The rearrangement joins TRBV7-9 to TRBJ2-3; 7 nucleotides match TRBD2. V lost 4 bases and J lost 2; bases outside the gene matches: 6. The CDR3 covers 15 residues. Germline values: CDR1 SEHNR, CDR2 FQNEAQ (reference sequence). The CDR3 reads CASSSVRGDTDTQYF. The CDR3 DNA sequence: TGTGCCAGCAGCTCCGTCCGGGGGGACACAGATACGCAGTATTTT.

This chain uses TRBV29-1 with TRBJ2-3; D is uncertain. Germline V CDR1 and CDR2: SQVTM, ANQGSEA. V was trimmed by 1 base and J by 4 bases, leaving 6 bases between them. The length of the CDR3 is 12 residues. CDR3 region: CSVEVVADTQYF. CDR3 DNA sequence: TGCAGCGTTGAAGTGGTGGCAGATACGCAGTATTTT.

The gene calls are TRBV9 and TRBJ1-6; D remains ambiguous. The V end was cut by 4 bases, the J end by 7 bases, with 15 bases between. The CDR3 totals 15 residues. Germline CDR1 and CDR2: SGDLS and YYNGEE. The CDR3 is CASSFGPGQNSPLHF. The CDR3 DNA reads as TGTGCCAGCAGCTTCGGGCCTGGGCAAAATTCACCCCTCCACTTT. Full variable domain (rest looked up from reference TRBV9 and TRBJ1-6): DSGVTQTPKHLITATGQRVTLRCSPRSGDLSVYWYQQSLDQGLQFLIQYYNGEERAKGNILERFSAQQFPDLHSELNLSSLELGDSALYFCASSFGPGQNSPLHFGNGTRLTVT.

The chain couples TRBV29-1 to TRBJ1-2; 7 nucleotides match TRBD1. The CDR3 is made up of 13 amino acids. Germline trimming cut 1 base from V and 9 bases from J; bases unmatched to any gene: 8. Germline CDR1 SQVTM, CDR2 ANQGSEA. CDR3 bases: TGCAGCGTTGAAGTTGGAGGGGGCGGGAGCTACACCTTC. It codes for CSVEVGGGGSYTF.

Worth noting for this clone: Distinct nucleotide sequences in the sample also encode this CDR3. The rearrangement links TRBV5-1 to TRBJ1-4, with D maybe TRBD1 (5 bases). Between the trimmed V and J ends, which lost 2 bases and 2 bases, there was a span of 7 bases. Germline V gene sequence: CDR1 SGHRS, CDR2 YFSETQ. The CDR3 is made up of 14 amino acids. The CDR3 loop is CASSLPGTNEKLFF. The CDR3 DNA reads as TGCGCCAGCAGCTTACCAGGGACTAATGAAAAACTGTTTTTT.

In the case of this clone: Other DNA variants within this sample encode the same CDR3. This rearrangement joins TRBV10-3 to TRBJ1-2; 7 positions match TRBD1. This CDR3 is built from 13 residues. V was clipped by 2 bases and J by 7 bases; unmatched bases: 4. Germline V gene sequence: CDR1 ENHRY, CDR2 SYGVKD. In nucleotides, the CDR3 is TGTGCCATCAGTGAGGACAGGGTGGCTGGCTACACCTTC. Amino acid sequence: CAISEDRVAGYTF.

The gene calls are TRBV7-9 and TRBJ2-7, with 8 bases fitting TRBD2. CDR1 is SEHNR and CDR2 is FQNEAQ in the germline V gene (reference sequence). With V trimmed by 4 bases and J by 0 bases, 8 bases remained unmatched. This CDR3 contains 16 residues. CDR3 sequence: CASSSVGGRFSYEQYF. The CDR3 DNA reads as TGTGCCAGCAGCTCCGTCGGCGGGAGGTTCTCCTACGAGCAGTACTTC.

The rearrangement links TRBV5-1 to TRBJ1-4; D might be TRBD1 (5 bases). The germline gives CDR1 SGHRS, CDR2 YFSETQ. This CDR3 is 15 amino acids long. The V gene lost 1 base and the J gene lost 3 bases, with 10 bases spanning the gap. CDR3 protein: CASSLQGEPNEKLFF. CDR3 sequence (DNA): TGCGCCAGCAGCTTGCAAGGGGAGCCTAATGAAAAACTGTTTTTT. Full variable domain (outside the CDR3, taken from reference TRBV5-1 and TRBJ1-4): KAGVTQTPRYLIKTRGQQVTLSCSPISGHRSVSWYQQTPGQGLQFLFEYFSETQRNKGNFPGRFSGRQFSNSRSEMNVSTLELGDSALYLCASSLQGEPNEKLFFGSGTQLSVL.

The chain links TRBV7-9 to TRBJ1-4; 7 nucleotides align to TRBD1. This CDR3 is built from 15 residues. CDR1 and CDR2 (germline): SEHNR, FQNEAQ (reference sequence). Unmatched junction bases numbered 7, after V lost 5 bases and J lost 4 bases. The CDR3 region has the DNA TGTGCCAGCAGCCGCGCGGACAGGTTTAATGAAAAACTGTTTTTT. Translation gives CASSRADRFNEKLFF.

This chain connects TRBV5-1 to TRBJ1-6; the D gene is possibly TRBD1 (6 bases). Trimming cost V 2 bases and J 3 bases, with 9 bases left between them. The CDR3 extends over 15 amino acids. The V gene's germline CDR1 is SGHRS and CDR2 YFSETQ. The CDR3 coding sequence is TGCGCCAGCAGCTTAAACAGGGACTATAATTCACCCCTCCACTTT. Protein: CASSLNRDYNSPLHF.

The chain couples TRBV21-1 to TRBJ1-5; the table's D call TRBD1 went unverified against the DNA. TRBV21-1 is a documented pseudogene. The CDR3 is 16 amino acids. For the CDR3, the DNA is TGTGCCAGCAGCATGGTCAGGCCAAATAGCAATCAGCCCCAGCATTTT. Amino acid sequence: CASSMVRPNSNQPQHF.

The rearrangement uses TRBV6-1 and TRBJ2-7; D could derive from TRBD1 or TRBD2 (5 bases each). The germline gives CDR1 MNHNS, CDR2 SASEGT. CDR3 length: 13 residues. V dropped 5 bases and J dropped 2 bases, with 10 bases sitting between them. DNA of the CDR3: TGTGCCAGCAGTAGGGACCCACCCTACGAGCAGTACTTC. Its translation is CASSRDPPYEQYF.

The chain carries TRBV10-1 and TRBJ2-7; D is unresolved. The CDR3 sequence is 13 residues long. CDR1 and CDR2 from the germline V gene are WNHNN and SYGVQD (reference sequence). Between the trimmed V and J ends, which lost 0 bases and 3 bases, there was a span of 6 bases. The CDR3 sequence is CASSESTGYEQYF. As DNA, the CDR3 is TGCGCCAGCAGTGAGTCAACTGGCTACGAGCAGTACTTC.

V gene TRBV5-1 combines with J gene TRBJ2-3, with 14 bases lining up with TRBD2. In germline, CDR1 is SGHRS, CDR2 YFSETQ. The CDR3 length is 15 residues. V dropped 7 bases and J dropped 0; count of bases not matched to a gene: 1. The CDR3 DNA sequence: TGCGCCAGCGGGACTAGCGGGAGTAGCACAGATACGCAGTATTTT. Protein product: CASGTSGSSTDTQYF.

V gene TRBV7-2 combines with J gene TRBJ2-1; perhaps D is TRBD1 or TRBD2 (5 bases each). This CDR3 is 16 amino acids long. CDR1 and CDR2 (germline): SGHTA, FQGNSA. V lost 4 bases and J lost 7, with 20 bases in between. In DNA, the CDR3 is TGTGCCAGCAGCTCCGCCGGGGCGCTCCGAGGTAATGAGCAGTTCTTC. It yields the protein CASSSAGALRGNEQFF. Complete variable domain (other parts from reference TRBV7-2 and TRBJ2-1): GAGVSQSPSNKVTEKGKDVELRCDPISGHTALYWYRQSLGQGLEFLIYFQGNSAPDKSGLPSDRFSAERTGGSVSTLTIQRTQQEDSAVYLCASSSAGALRGNEQFFGPGTRLTVL.

The gene calls are TRBV20-1 and TRBJ1-1; D perhaps matches TRBD1 (6 bases). V was clipped by 3 bases and J by 10 bases, with 12 bases between them. Germline CDR1 and CDR2: DFQATT and SNEGSKA (reference sequence). The CDR3 spans 11 residues. The CDR3 DNA is TGCAGTGCTAGTTTTGGGGGCGTAGCTTTCTTT. This codes for CSASFGGVAFF.

This rearrangement joins TRBV7-2 to TRBJ2-1; 13 bases agree with TRBD2. J was trimmed by 5 bases and V by 4 bases; bases with no gene match: 11. This CDR3 is 18 amino acids long. CDR1 and CDR2 (germline): SGHTA, FQGNSA. The CDR3 DNA reads TGTGCCAGCAGCTGGCGACTAGCGGGGGGCCTGATCAACAATGAGCAGTTCTTC. The encoded protein is CASSWRLAGGLINNEQFF.

The V gene is TRBV7-2, the J gene TRBJ2-3; 13 nucleotides line up with TRBD2. CDR3 size: 14 residues. J gave up 10 bases and V 5 bases, and 6 bases lay outside the gene matches. The V gene's germline CDR1 is SGHTA and CDR2 FQGNSA. In DNA form, the CDR3 reads TGTGCCAGCAGCATCGGACTAGCGGGAGTAGCGCAGTATTTT. Protein sequence: CASSIGLAGVAQYF.

The chain combines TRBV5-1 with TRBJ2-1; the D gene is possibly TRBD1 (6 bases). V was pared by 3 bases and J by 7 bases, with 8 bases between. The CDR3 contains 12 residues. Germline V gives CDR1 SGHRS, CDR2 YFSETQ. The CDR3 protein is CASSSTGNEQFF. Written as DNA, the CDR3 is TGCGCCAGCAGCTCCACAGGGAATGAGCAGTTCTTC.

The chain is built from TRBV10-1 and TRBJ2-2; D uncertain. Germline lookup yields CDR1 WNHNN and CDR2 SYGVQD (reference sequence). This CDR3 comprises 13 residues. The V and J ends lost 7 bases and 4 bases respectively, with 10 bases between them. As DNA, the CDR3 is TGCGCCAGCAACCTGGACGGCACCGGGGAGCTGTTTTTT. Protein sequence: CASNLDGTGELFF.

The chain links TRBV5-1 to TRBJ2-5, with unresolved D. From germline, CDR1 is SGHRS and CDR2 YFSETQ. V gave up 0 bases and J gave up 7 bases, with 13 bases separating them. This CDR3 has 14 residues. As DNA, the CDR3 is TGCGCCAGCAGCTTGGCGGGCCTCAGTGGGACCCAGTACTTC. Translating it yields CASSLAGLSGTQYF.

A remark on this clone: One base away lies a much larger clone, so this may be a sequencing read error. Within the sample, other DNA sequences also encode this same CDR3. The rearrangement links TRBV5-1 to TRBJ2-7; TRBD1 matches at 7 bases. The CDR3 is 14 amino acids. Germline-derived CDR1 and CDR2 are SGHRS and YFSETQ. CDR3 sequence: CASSVRDSSYEQYF. DNA of the CDR3: TGCGCTAGCAGCGTCCGGGACAGCTCCTACGAGCAGTACTTC.

About this clone: Distinct nucleotide sequences in the sample also encode this CDR3. The chain employs TRBV30 and TRBJ1-1, with D maybe TRBD1 (6 bases). Per germline, CDR1 GTSNPN and CDR2 SVGIG (reference sequence). The CDR3 extends over 12 amino acids. The V gene lost 4 bases and the J gene lost 1 base, with 7 bases spanning the gap. Written as DNA, the CDR3 is TGTGCCTGGATGGACAGGAACACTGAAGCTTTCTTT. The encoded protein is CAWMDRNTEAFF.

The chain employs TRBV10-3 and TRBJ1-4, with D unresolved. CDR3 length: 15 residues. V dropped 5 bases and J dropped 6 bases, with 16 bases sitting between them. Germline V CDR1 and CDR2: ENHRY, SYGVKD. The CDR3 DNA reads as TGTGCCATCAGTAAAGACCCCTCAGGTGATGAAAAACTGTTTTTT. Translated, it gives CAISKDPSGDEKLFF.

V gene TRBV11-2 combines with J gene TRBJ1-3, with a possible D match to TRBD1 (5 bases). Germline CDR1 SGHAT, CDR2 FQNNGV. V lost 4 bases and J lost 1, with 11 bases in between. The CDR3 spans 15 residues. Written as DNA, the CDR3 is TGTGCCAGCAGCTCCCTTCAGGGATCTGGAAACACCATATATTTT. Translation: CASSSLQGSGNTIYF. Full variable domain (outside the CDR3, taken from reference TRBV11-2 and TRBJ1-3): EAGVAQSPRYKIIEKRQSVAFWCNPISGHATLYWYQQILGQGPKLLIQFQNNGVVDDSQLPKDRFSAERLKGVDSTLKIQPAKLEDSAVYLCASSSLQGSGNTIYFGEGSWLTVV.

This chain connects TRBV5-1 to TRBJ1-6; 7 bases align to TRBD1. Trimming took 0 bases from V and 6 from J; bases not matched to a gene: 3. This CDR3 has 15 amino acids. Germline CDR1 reads SGHRS; CDR2 reads YFSETQ. The CDR3 here is CASSLGRGLNSPLHF. CDR3 nucleotide sequence: TGCGCCAGCAGCTTGGGAAGGGGGCTTAATTCACCCCTCCACTTT.